These T cell receptor beta chains were read from a single sample in a study of blood T cell repertoires in COVID-19. The protocol was immunoSEQ multiplex PCR, while the TCRdb copy is restricted to in-frame clones and leaves out a portion. The sample yields approximately 140,000 clones, roughly 78% seen once. The sequenced sample was peripheral blood. Receptors originate from a human donor with acute or convalescent COVID-19. The donor label of this sample is uncertain. Each CDR3 is given with its conserved first and last residue. The D gene is left open where the match is weak. The size entry is marked missing in some rows and otherwise reads once, few, many or a size class.

J gene: TRBJ2-5; V gene: TRBV19; clone size: .; D gene: .; CDR3 DNA: TGTGCCAGTAGTCCCTCTTCGCGAGCAGGGACCCAGTACTTC; CDR3 protein: CASSPSSRAGTQYF
J gene: TRBJ1-6; V gene: TRBV2; clone size: few; D gene: .; CDR3 DNA: TGTGCCAGCGCTTGGGGGCGTTCACCCCTCCACTTT; CDR3 protein: CASAWGRSPLHF
J gene: TRBJ2-1; V gene: TRBV7-2; clone size: .; D gene: TRBD2; CDR3 DNA: TGTGCCAGCAGCTTATTAGCGGGGGCCTACAATGAGCAGTTCTTC; CDR3 protein: CASSLLAGAYNEQFF
J gene: TRBJ1-4; V gene: TRBV20-1; clone size: .; D gene: .; CDR3 DNA: TGCAGTGCTAGTGGCTGGGGCACCCTCAATGAAAAACTGTTTTTT; CDR3 protein: CSASGWGTLNEKLFF
J gene: TRBJ1-2; V gene: TRBV6-5; clone size: .; D gene: TRBD1; CDR3 DNA: TGTGCCAGCAGGGGGACAGGGACCTATGGCTACACCTTC; CDR3 protein: CASRGTGTYGYTF
J gene: TRBJ1-1; V gene: TRBV18; clone size: few; D gene: .; CDR3 DNA: TGTGCCAGCTCCCCTCAGGGGATGAACACTGAAGCTTTCTTT; CDR3 protein: CASSPQGMNTEAFF
J gene: TRBJ1-2; V gene: TRBV19; clone size: .; D gene: .; CDR3 DNA: TGTGCCAGTAGTCGTAACTATGGCTACACCTTC; CDR3 protein: CASSRNYGYTF
J gene: TRBJ2-1; V gene: TRBV6-4; clone size: .; D gene: .; CDR3 DNA: TGTGCCAGCAGGGAAACCTCAGGGGCCCCGGGGGAGCAGTTCTTC; CDR3 protein: CASRETSGAPGEQFF
J gene: TRBJ2-7; V gene: TRBV5-6; clone size: many; D gene: .; CDR3 DNA: TGTGCCAGCAGCTCCGCGGGGAGACAGTACTTC; CDR3 protein: CASSSAGRQYF
J gene: TRBJ1-5; V gene: TRBV10-3; clone size: .; D gene: TRBD1; CDR3 DNA: TGTGCCATCAGTGAGGACAGGGGTAGCAATCAGCCCCAGCATTTT; CDR3 protein: CAISEDRGSNQPQHF
J gene: TRBJ1-6; V gene: TRBV18; clone size: .; D gene: .; CDR3 DNA: TGTGCCAGCTCACCCCGGGATCAGAATTCACCCCTCCACTTT; CDR3 protein: CASSPRDQNSPLHF
J gene: TRBJ2-3; V gene: TRBV7-9; clone size: .; D gene: .; CDR3 DNA: TGTGCCAGCAGAAGAGAGGGGGGCACAGATACGCAGTATTTT; CDR3 protein: CASRREGGTDTQYF
J gene: TRBJ1-5; V gene: TRBV5-1; clone size: .; D gene: .; CDR3 DNA: TGCGCCAGCAGCTTGGAAGGGGGTAGCAATCAGCCCCAGCATTTT; CDR3 protein: CASSLEGGSNQPQHF
J gene: TRBJ1-1; V gene: TRBV6-1; clone size: .; D gene: .; CDR3 DNA: TGTGCCAGCAGTGAATGGAGGATTGTCCTGAACACTGAAGCTTTCTTT; CDR3 protein: CASSEWRIVLNTEAFF
J gene: TRBJ1-1; V gene: TRBV12-3/TRBV12-4; clone size: .; D gene: .; CDR3 DNA: TGTGCCTGCGGGGGGGGAATGAACACTGAAGCTTTCTTT; CDR3 protein: CACGGGMNTEAFF
J gene: TRBJ1-2; V gene: TRBV30; clone size: .; D gene: TRBD1; CDR3 DNA: TGTGCCTGGAGTCACACCGGGACAGGCGTCTTCGGGGGGGGCTACACCTTC; CDR3 protein: CAWSHTGTGVFGGGYTF
J gene: TRBJ2-5; V gene: TRBV3-1/TRBV3-2; clone size: .; D gene: TRBD2; CDR3 DNA: TGTGCCAGCAGCCTTCGGGGGGGCCGGAGTGAGACCCAGTACTTC; CDR3 protein: CASSLRGGRSETQYF
J gene: TRBJ1-4; V gene: TRBV4-1; clone size: .; D gene: .; CDR3 DNA: TGCGCCAGCAGCCAGTTACAGGGTAGAGGCGAAAAACTGTTTTTT; CDR3 protein: CASSQLQGRGEKLFF
J gene: TRBJ1-2; V gene: TRBV27; clone size: .; D gene: .; CDR3 DNA: TGTGCCAGCAGTGGGCTCGGAGGAGCTAACTATGGCTACACCTTC; CDR3 protein: CASSGLGGANYGYTF
J gene: TRBJ1-1; V gene: TRBV19; clone size: few; D gene: .; CDR3 DNA: TGTGCCAGTAGTACCCGTCGGGGGATAAACACTGAAGCTTTCTTT; CDR3 protein: CASSTRRGINTEAFF
J gene: TRBJ2-3; V gene: TRBV13; clone size: .; D gene: TRBD2; CDR3 DNA: TGTGCCAGCAGCTTAGGGGCCCAGCGGGGGGCATTCACAGATACGCAGTATTTT; CDR3 protein: CASSLGAQRGAFTDTQYF
J gene: TRBJ2-1; V gene: TRBV5-4; clone size: .; D gene: .; CDR3 DNA: TGTGCCAGCAGCTTGGGTCGGGTCAATGAGCAGTTCTTC; CDR3 protein: CASSLGRVNEQFF
J gene: TRBJ1-2; V gene: TRBV29-1; clone size: .; D gene: TRBD1; CDR3 DNA: TGCAGCGTTGATGATGGGGGACAGGGGATAAGGGGTGGCTACACCTTC; CDR3 protein: CSVDDGGQGIRGGYTF
J gene: TRBJ2-7; V gene: TRBV7-8; clone size: .; D gene: .; CDR3 DNA: TGTGCCAGCAGCTTTAGAAGCCACTCCTACGAGCAGTACTTC; CDR3 protein: CASSFRSHSYEQYF
J gene: TRBJ1-3; V gene: TRBV6-1; clone size: .; D gene: .; CDR3 DNA: TGTGCCAGCAGTGATAGAGGTACTGGAAACACCATATATTTT; CDR3 protein: CASSDRGTGNTIYF
J gene: TRBJ1-1; V gene: TRBV15; clone size: .; D gene: TRBD1; CDR3 DNA: TGTGCCATACAGGGGGCTGCGAACACTGAAGCTTTCTTT; CDR3 protein: CAIQGAANTEAFF
J gene: TRBJ2-1; V gene: TRBV5-1; clone size: .; D gene: TRBD2; CDR3 DNA: TGCGCCAGCAGCTCGGACCGGGGGGGCTCCTACAATGAGCAGTTCTTC; CDR3 protein: CASSSDRGGSYNEQFF
J gene: TRBJ1-1; V gene: TRBV7-3; clone size: .; D gene: .; CDR3 DNA: TGTGCCAGCAGCCTGCGCCAGGGGAACACTGAAGCTTTCTTT; CDR3 protein: CASSLRQGNTEAFF
J gene: TRBJ2-7; V gene: TRBV5-1; clone size: .; D gene: TRBD1; CDR3 DNA: TGCGCCAGCAGCCTGAAGACAGGGGGCGAGAACCTCGGTAACGAGCAGTACTTC; CDR3 protein: CASSLKTGGENLGNEQYF
J gene: TRBJ1-3; V gene: TRBV2; clone size: .; D gene: .; CDR3 DNA: TGTGCCAGCAGTGTGGGGGGCTCTGGAAACACCATATATTTT; CDR3 protein: CASSVGGSGNTIYF
J gene: TRBJ1-6; V gene: TRBV27; clone size: few; D gene: TRBD1; CDR3 DNA: TGTGCCAGCAGCCGCTACCTGACAGGGGCCGATAATTCACCCCTCCACTTT; CDR3 protein: CASSRYLTGADNSPLHF
J gene: TRBJ2-3; V gene: TRBV3-1/TRBV3-2; clone size: few; D gene: .; CDR3 DNA: TGTGCCAGCAGCCAAGGGGCAGGGTTTCAAGATACGCAGTATTTT; CDR3 protein: CASSQGAGFQDTQYF
J gene: TRBJ1-2; V gene: TRBV12-3/TRBV12-4; clone size: once; D gene: .; CDR3 DNA: TGTGCCAGCAGTATCAGGAGGGGCTATGGCTACACCTTC; CDR3 protein: CASSIRRGYGYTF
J gene: TRBJ2-5; V gene: TRBV7-9; clone size: .; D gene: .; CDR3 DNA: TGTGCCAGCAGCTTAAGCTTCTCGGGAGAGACCCAGTACTTC; CDR3 protein: CASSLSFSGETQYF
J gene: TRBJ1-3; V gene: TRBV6-5; clone size: .; D gene: .; CDR3 DNA: TGTGCCTCCCTTGGGGCAGCCGACTCTGGAAACACCATATATTTT; CDR3 protein: CASLGAADSGNTIYF
J gene: TRBJ2-1; V gene: TRBV7-2; clone size: .; D gene: TRBD1; CDR3 DNA: TGTGCCAGCAGCCCGAGAGGACAGGTCTACAATGAGCAGTTCTTC; CDR3 protein: CASSPRGQVYNEQFF
J gene: TRBJ2-1; V gene: TRBV6-2/TRBV6-3; clone size: .; D gene: .; CDR3 DNA: TGTGCCAGCAGTTACGGGGCTATTAGGGAGCAGTTCTTC; CDR3 protein: CASSYGAIREQFF
J gene: TRBJ2-7; V gene: TRBV19; clone size: .; D gene: .; CDR3 DNA: TGTGCCAGTAGTATGGTGGGGGGACGCTACGAGCAGTACTTC; CDR3 protein: CASSMVGGRYEQYF
J gene: TRBJ2-7; V gene: TRBV5-1; clone size: once; D gene: .; CDR3 DNA: TGCGCCAGCAGCTTGTTGTCGGACAGTACCTACGAGCAGTACTTC; CDR3 protein: CASSLLSDSTYEQYF
J gene: TRBJ1-6; V gene: TRBV5-8; clone size: .; D gene: .; CDR3 DNA: TGTGCCAGCAGCTTGGAATTTAGTAGCTCCTATAATTCACCCCTCCACTTT; CDR3 protein: CASSLEFSSSYNSPLHF
J gene: TRBJ1-1; V gene: TRBV7-9; clone size: .; D gene: .; CDR3 DNA: TGTGCCAGCAGCCCACAGGGCCACACTGAAGCTTTCTTT; CDR3 protein: CASSPQGHTEAFF
J gene: TRBJ1-2; V gene: TRBV7-2; clone size: .; D gene: TRBD1; CDR3 DNA: TGTGCCAGCAGCTTTACCGGGACAGGGTTTGGCTACACCTTC; CDR3 protein: CASSFTGTGFGYTF
J gene: TRBJ2-7; V gene: TRBV3-1/TRBV3-2; clone size: .; D gene: TRBD2; CDR3 DNA: TGTGCCAGCAGCCTCGGGACTAGGGGCGTTGGCAACGAGCAGTACTTC; CDR3 protein: CASSLGTRGVGNEQYF